The clone carrying this TCR beta chain has ten or more counts. What it recognizes is unknown. Germline-derived CDR1 and CDR2 are SGHRS and YFSETQ. J lost 3 bases, V lost 7 bases, and 5 bases had no gene match. This CDR3 has 14 amino acids. These data originate in a study of identical twins. Overall study results and limits: The study based its conclusions on cross-sectional statistical analysis and did not follow the same donors. Twin-shared out-of-frame alpha sequences showed excess low generation probability. Out-of-frame beta chain sequences displayed weaker excess sharing between twins.

Using its own MiXCR run on the 5' RACE reads, TCRdb lists one record per CDR3 protein. The sample consists of 700,000 or so distinct CDR3 sequences, 8.5% to 9.5% of them appearing once. This same sample was also part of a study on yellow fever vaccine responses in identical twins.

This sequence joins TRBV5-1 and TRBJ2-7, with 12 positions matching TRBD2. Sequenced input: PBMCs. This sequence originates from a woman aged 18-29 years in good health. The CDR3 bases are TGCGCCAGCCTCGGACTAGCGGGATTCTACGAGCAGTACTTC. As protein: CASLGLAGFYEQYF.